This T cell receptor (beta chain) was identified during a study of T cell repertoires in cytomegalovirus infection. About the study: Public TCR beta signature analysis indicated the presence of both CMV infection and matching HLA type.

TCRdb reprocessed the reads with MiXCR, giving one entry per CDR3 protein. The sample includes just under 300,000 distinct CDR3 sequences, roughly a tenth of them seen just once. The CDR3 covers 9 residues. The V end was cut by 4 bases, the J end by 11 bases, with 3 bases between. Overall study findings and caveats: HLA-C-restricted CMV clonotypes gave the most frequent clonotype in two of eight donors. Of the TCR beta families, the public ones yielded a cumulative frequency that identified carriers of CMV plus the relevant HLA.

This clonotype was observed a handful of times. As yet, its antigen is unknown. This receptor was identified in a human donor in good health (CMV status not recorded). Some clones in this sample may be carry-over from other donors' samples. This chain links TRBV23-1 with TRBJ2-1, with D uncertain. TRBV23-1 is an ORF, with its function uncertain. Sequencing used PBMCs. CDR3 region: CASSRQQFF. CDR3 nucleotides: TGCGCCAGCAGTCGGCAGCAGTTCTTC.